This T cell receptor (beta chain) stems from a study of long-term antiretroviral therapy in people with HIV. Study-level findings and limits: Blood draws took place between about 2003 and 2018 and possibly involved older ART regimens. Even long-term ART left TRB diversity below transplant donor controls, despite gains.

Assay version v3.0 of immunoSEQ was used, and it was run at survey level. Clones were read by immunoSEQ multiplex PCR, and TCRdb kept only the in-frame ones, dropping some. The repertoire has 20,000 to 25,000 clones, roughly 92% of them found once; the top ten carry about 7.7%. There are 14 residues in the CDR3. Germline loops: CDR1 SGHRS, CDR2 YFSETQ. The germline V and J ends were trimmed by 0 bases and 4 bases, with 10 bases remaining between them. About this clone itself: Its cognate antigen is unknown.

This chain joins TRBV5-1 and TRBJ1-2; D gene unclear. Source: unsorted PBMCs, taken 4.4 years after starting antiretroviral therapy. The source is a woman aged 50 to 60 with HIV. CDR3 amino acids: CASSLEGSRYGYTF. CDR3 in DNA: TGCGCCAGCAGCTTGGAGGGAAGTCGCTATGGCTACACCTTC.